This passage covers 29 T cell receptor beta chains from one sample sequenced in a study of T cell changes during pregnancy in multiple sclerosis (dated by TCRdb to between 2019 and 2020). Library preparation was by the immunoSEQ multiplex PCR assay. This immuneACCESS table, as held by TCRdb, lists in-frame sequences with V and J called but not all clones. Of the missing ones, under half trace to an unresolved V gene in checked studies; the others have no known cause. The sample table holds approximately 60,000 clones, of which 90% to 95% were seen once. Approximately 3.5% of the sample is held by the ten biggest clonotypes. This specimen consisted of CD8+ T cells from peripheral blood mononuclear cells, obtained in the third trimester of pregnancy. All receptors derive from a female donor with multiple sclerosis, enrolled in a pregnancy study.

The rearrangement joins TRBV2 to TRBJ2-7; 12 bases are shared with TRBD2. Trimming at V came to 6 bases and at J to 5 bases, leaving 8 bases not matched to a gene. Germline CDR1 and CDR2: SNHLY and FYNNEI. This CDR3 has 15 amino acids. Here the CDR3 reads CASRVTSGSPNEQYF. Written as DNA, the CDR3 is TGTGCCAGCAGGGTGACTAGCGGGAGCCCCAACGAGCAGTACTTC.

The CDR3 nucleotides are TGTGCCAGCAGTTTTACCGGGACTAGCGGGAGTTGGCAAGAGACCCAGTACTTC. Its translation is CASSFTGTSGSWQETQYF. The rearrangement links TRBV28 to TRBJ2-5; 14 nucleotides line up with TRBD2. Germline CDR1 reads MDHEN; CDR2 reads SYDVKM. The CDR3 is made up of 18 amino acids. The ends lost 3 bases at V and 2 bases at J; junction bases unmatched: 8.

The rearrangement uses TRBV9 and TRBJ1-2, with D possibly TRBD1 on 5 matching bases. There are 15 residues in the CDR3. CDR1 and CDR2 from the germline V gene are SGDLS and YYNGEE. Trimming left V 0 bases short and J 5 bases short, with 14 bases between. The DNA of the CDR3 is TGTGCCAGCAGCGTAGGGCGGGGACCGACATATGGCTACACCTTC. The encoded protein is CASSVGRGPTYGYTF.

The chain joins TRBV7-9 to TRBJ1-1; no reliable D call. The CDR3 length is 14 residues. V was pared by 3 bases and J by 4 bases, with 12 bases between. CDR1 is SEHNR, CDR2 FQNEAQ, per germline (reference sequence). The CDR3 is CASSFDPGSTEAFF. For the CDR3, the DNA is TGTGCCAGCAGCTTTGACCCAGGTAGCACTGAAGCTTTCTTT.

The V call is TRBV30, the J call TRBJ1-2; no reliable D call. This CDR3 is 12 amino acids long. V was pared by 4 bases and J by 1 base, with 7 bases between. Germline V gives CDR1 GTSNPN, CDR2 SVGIG (reference sequence). CDR3 sequence reads: CAWTEVNYGYTF. The CDR3 nucleotides are TGTGCCTGGACAGAAGTTAACTATGGCTACACCTTC.

The chain recombines TRBV4-1 with TRBJ2-1, with D possibly TRBD2 on 6 matching bases. Between the trimmed V and J ends, which lost 3 bases and 2 bases, there was a span of 14 bases. The CDR3 has 16 amino acids. CDR1 is MGHRA, CDR2 YSYEKL, per germline. The chain's CDR3 is CASSHRAGRTYNEQFF. CDR3 in DNA: TGCGCCAGCAGCCATAGGGCGGGACGAACCTACAATGAGCAGTTCTTC.

This chain uses TRBV28 with TRBJ1-1; D is unresolved. CDR3 size: 15 residues. Per germline, CDR1 MDHEN and CDR2 SYDVKM. The germline V and J ends were trimmed by 6 bases and 4 bases, with 18 bases remaining between them. The CDR3, as DNA: TGTGCCAGCAGCCCTAGGGCAGGAGGTAGCACTGAAGCTTTCTTT. Its protein product is CASSPRAGGSTEAFF.

This clone was seen only once. This chain connects TRBV5-1 to TRBJ2-7; 7 positions match TRBD2. Germline assignment: CDR1 SGHRS and CDR2 YFSETQ. The trim removed 0 bases at V and 2 bases at J, leaving 8 bases unmatched. This CDR3 is built from 16 residues. The CDR3 region has the DNA TGCGCCAGCAGCTTGGTTGGGGGGGAAAGAACCTACGAGCAGTACTTC. Residues: CASSLVGGERTYEQYF.

This clone was recorded only once. The rearrangement joins TRBV6-1 to TRBJ1-1, with 7 bases aligning to TRBD1. CDR3 size: 15 residues. J lost 5 bases, V lost 6 bases, and 12 bases had no gene match. Germline-derived CDR1 and CDR2 are MNHNS and SASEGT. CDR3 bases: TGTGCCAGCAGGGAATACGAGGGGGCGGGTACTGAAGCTTTCTTT. Its translation: CASREYEGAGTEAFF.

The genes are TRBV7-9 and TRBJ2-5; D is perhaps TRBD1 (6 bases). Germline CDR1 is SEHNR and CDR2 is FQNEAQ (reference sequence). This CDR3 region has 15 residues. The ends were cut back, 1 base at V and 5 bases at J, with 14 bases in the middle. The CDR3 loop reads CASSLGPGQGETQYF. CDR3 sequence (DNA): TGTGCCAGCAGCTTAGGCCCCGGGCAGGGGGAGACCCAGTACTTC.

The rearrangement joins TRBV5-1 to TRBJ2-1; TRBD1 aligns across 9 bases. The J segment lost 7 bases and the V segment lost 4 bases, leaving 6 bases of the junction unmatched. Germline-derived CDR1 and CDR2 are SGHRS and YFSETQ. This CDR3 comprises 14 residues. The CDR3 region is CASSPGQGRNEQFF. CDR3 DNA sequence: TGCGCCAGCAGCCCAGGACAGGGGAGGAATGAGCAGTTCTTC.

The chain uses TRBV19 and TRBJ2-1; perhaps TRBD2 as D (6 bases). Trimming stripped 6 bases from V and 4 bases from J, with 16 bases between. This CDR3 region has 15 residues. CDR1 and CDR2 (germline): LNHDA, SQIVND (reference sequence). The CDR3 region is CASSPVAEGYNEQFF. The CDR3 nucleotides read TGTGCCAGTAGCCCCGTAGCGGAGGGATACAATGAGCAGTTCTTC.

The rearrangement joins TRBV25-1 to TRBJ1-4, with 7 positions matching TRBD1. Germline V gene lookup returns CDR1 MGHDK and CDR2 SYGVNS. CDR3 length: 16 residues. Trimming took 0 bases from V and 8 from J; bases not matched to a gene: 9. The chain's CDR3 is CASSEYGTGAQEKLFF. The CDR3 DNA reads as TGTGCCAGCAGTGAATACGGAACAGGGGCGCAGGAAAAACTGTTTTTT.

The chain recombines TRBV4-3 with TRBJ2-3, with 8 bases aligning to TRBD1. Germline-derived CDR1 and CDR2 are LGHNA and YSLEER. Trimming removed 0 bases from V and 1 base from J; junction bases left unmatched: 15. The CDR3 has 20 residues. The CDR3 region is CASSQDHPTGTGLRTDTQYF. CDR3 DNA sequence: TGCGCCAGCAGCCAAGACCACCCCACTGGGACAGGCCTCCGCACAGATACGCAGTATTTT.

This rearrangement joins TRBV5-1 to TRBJ1-1; unclear D gene. Trimming stripped 3 bases from V and 3 bases from J, with 6 bases between. The CDR3 is made up of 12 amino acids. The germline CDR1 and CDR2 sequences are SGHRS and YFSETQ. The DNA for the CDR3 is TGCGCCAGCAGCTCGCGGGACACTGAAGCTTTCTTT. Translation gives CASSSRDTEAFF.

The CDR3 here is CASSLRGGGDTEAFF. In nucleotides, the CDR3 is TGTGCCAGCAGCTTACGAGGGGGTGGGGACACTGAAGCTTTCTTT. The chain recombines TRBV7-9 with TRBJ1-1; D possibly corresponds to TRBD1 (6 bases). The CDR3 has 15 residues. Germline CDR1 and CDR2: SEHNR and FQNEAQ (reference sequence). V was clipped by 2 bases and J by 3 bases, with 13 bases between them.

This chain uses TRBV11-2 with TRBJ2-2, with D possibly being TRBD2 (6 bases). The ends were cut back, 6 bases at V and 0 bases at J, with 11 bases in the middle. Looked up from germline, CDR1 is SGHAT and CDR2 is FQNNGV. This CDR3 contains 15 residues. The CDR3 DNA reads TGTGCCAGCAGGGGAGGAGGGACGAACACCGGGGAGCTGTTTTTT. Encoded protein: CASRGGGTNTGELFF. Drawing the rest from reference TRBV11-2 and TRBJ2-2, the complete variable domain is EAGVAQSPRYKIIEKRQSVAFWCNPISGHATLYWYQQILGQGPKLLIQFQNNGVVDDSQLPKDRFSAERLKGVDSTLKIQPAKLEDSAVYLCASRGGGTNTGELFFGEGSRLTVL.

The chain employs TRBV19 and TRBJ1-1; D not certain. V gave up 10 bases and J gave up 5 bases, with 14 bases separating them. Germline V gives CDR1 LNHDA, CDR2 SQIVND (reference sequence). The CDR3 runs to 12 residues. The CDR3 loop is CATKIGSTEAFF. CDR3 in DNA: TGTGCCACCAAGATAGGGAGTACTGAAGCTTTCTTT. Variable domain in full (rest from reference TRBV19 and TRBJ1-1): DGGITQSPKYLFRKEGQNVTLSCEQNLNHDAMYWYRQDPGQGLRLIYYSQIVNDFQKGDIAEGYSVSREKKESFPLTVTSAQKNPTAFYLCATKIGSTEAFFGQGTRLTVV.

The chain links TRBV21-1 to TRBJ2-1; the table's D gene call, TRBD1, was not cross checked with the DNA. TRBV21-1 is a recognized pseudogene. This CDR3 spans 14 amino acids. The CDR3 nucleotides are TGTGCCACCTACTGGGCCTTGGTCGGCAATGAGCAGTTCTTC. Translation gives CATYWALVGNEQFF.

Regarding this clone: Other DNA sequences within the sample encode an identical CDR3. This chain connects TRBV6-5 to TRBJ1-3; D remains ambiguous. The germline V gene has CDR1 MNHEY and CDR2 SVGAGI. The CDR3 has 15 amino acids. Trimming took 2 bases from V and 2 from J, leaving 10 bases between them. The DNA for the CDR3 is TGTGCCAGCAGTTACAGGGAGGGTGCTGGAAACACCATATATTTT. As protein: CASSYREGAGNTIYF.

The chain combines TRBV6-5 with TRBJ2-2; no clear D gene. CDR3 length: 11 amino acids. The germline V and J ends were trimmed by 7 bases and 2 bases, with 2 bases remaining between them. CDR1 MNHEY and CDR2 SVGAGI come from the germline V gene. Here the CDR3 DNA reads TGTGCCAGCACTAACACCGGGGAGCTGTTTTTT. Amino acid sequence: CASTNTGELFF.

This chain joins TRBV4-1 and TRBJ2-1, with 10 bases lining up with TRBD1. After removal of 4 bases from V and 3 bases from J, the junction contained 3 bases not matched to a gene. The germline V gene encodes CDR1 MGHRA and CDR2 YSYEKL. CDR3 length: 15 amino acids. CDR3 amino acids: CASSLRTGGYNEQFF. CDR3 nucleotides: TGCGCCAGCAGCCTCCGGACAGGGGGCTACAATGAGCAGTTCTTC.

V and J are TRBV19 and TRBJ2-7; 9 positions match TRBD2. The length of the CDR3 is 15 residues. Germline V gene data show CDR1 as LNHDA and CDR2 as SQIVND (reference sequence). Trimming removed 3 bases from V and 7 bases from J; junction bases left unmatched: 10. CDR3 region: CASSMSLAGFWEQYF. The CDR3 DNA sequence: TGTGCCAGTAGTATGTCCCTAGCGGGATTTTGGGAGCAGTACTTC.

The J gene is TRBJ2-7, the V gene TRBV5-1, with TRBD2 matching over 9 bases. Germline V lookup: CDR1 SGHRS, CDR2 YFSETQ. This CDR3 comprises 16 residues. V dropped 6 bases and J dropped 3; count of bases not matched to a gene: 13. The CDR3 protein is CASTPDQAGGDYEQYF. The CDR3 DNA reads as TGCGCCAGCACTCCCGACCAAGCGGGAGGAGACTACGAGCAGTACTTC.

This clone occurred once. The rearrangement links TRBV18 to TRBJ2-1; D may be TRBD2 (5 bases). CDR3 length: 14 residues. CDR1 is KGHSH and CDR2 is LQKENI in the germline V gene. Between the trimmed V and J ends, which lost 1 base and 5 bases, there was a span of 9 bases. The CDR3 region has the DNA TGTGCCAGCTCACCACTTGGAGGCCACAATGAGCAGTTCTTC. Encoded protein: CASSPLGGHNEQFF. Filled out from reference TRBV18 and TRBJ2-1, the complete variable domain reads NAGVMQNPRHLVRRRGQEARLRCSPMKGHSHVYWYRQLPEEGLKFMVYLQKENIIDESGMPKERFSAEFPKEGPSILRIQQVVRGDSAAYFCASSPLGGHNEQFFGPGTRLTVL.

The chain joins TRBV11-2 to TRBJ2-3; D unclear. V was clipped by 1 base and J by 5 bases, with 7 bases between them. The CDR3 runs 13 residues. Germline V lookup: CDR1 SGHAT, CDR2 FQNNGV. CDR3 nucleotides: TGTGCCAGCAGCTTAGTCCCTTTAGATACGCAGTATTTT. Its protein product is CASSLVPLDTQYF.

V usage is TRBV29-1 and J usage is TRBJ2-1, with a tentative D call TRBD1 (5 bases). Germline loops: CDR1 SQVTM, CDR2 ANQGSEA. V lost 6 bases and J lost 3, with 18 bases in between. The CDR3 spans 15 residues. The CDR3 coding sequence is TGCAGCGTCGCAGATGCAGGGCCTTACTACAATGAGCAGTTCTTC. This sequence encodes CSVADAGPYYNEQFF.

The rearrangement uses TRBV5-6 and TRBJ1-5, with unresolved D. The germline gives CDR1 SGHDT, CDR2 YYEEEE. The CDR3 loop spans 16 amino acids. V lost 1 base and J lost 0, with 11 bases in between. The CDR3 reads CASSLSGTDSNQPQHF. In nucleotides, the CDR3 is TGTGCCAGCAGCTTGTCCGGTACAGATAGCAATCAGCCCCAGCATTTT.

The chain links TRBV5-4 to TRBJ1-2; the match to TRBD1 covers 9 bases. After removal of 4 bases from V and 4 bases from J, the junction contained 2 bases not matched to a gene. The CDR3 sequence is 13 residues long. Germline CDR1 is SGHNT and CDR2 is YYREEE (reference sequence). CDR3 protein: CASSATGGYGYTF. CDR3 DNA sequence: TGTGCCAGCAGCGCGACAGGGGGCTATGGCTACACCTTC.